The 25 T cell receptor beta chains below all came from one sample that was sequenced in a study of Ad26.COV2.S vaccination and SARS-CoV-2 variants. Regarding treatment: around 19 received Ad26.COV2.S at low or high dose, single or two shots; 5 received placebo; per-sample allocation not given. On day 63 after the first injection, vaccine and placebo recipients gave samples. The method was immunoSEQ multiplex PCR; TCRdb's version includes in-frame clones alone and lacks a portion of them. This sample has hundreds of thousands of clones; around 92% occur once, and the top ten carry approximately 1.5%. Sample: peripheral blood, taken in a trial of Ad26.COV2.S vaccine versus placebo. The receptor set was obtained from a person between 18 and 59 years old who received the Ad26.COV2.S COVID-19 vaccine or a placebo.

The V call is TRBV3-1 (or the pseudogene TRBV3-2), the J call TRBJ2-7, with TRBD1 matching 7 bases. Looked up from germline, CDR1 is LGHDT and CDR2 is YNNKEL (reference sequence). The junction had 5 bases not matched to a gene; V was cut back by 0 bases and J by 3 bases. This CDR3 spans 15 amino acids. CDR3 loop: CASSQDRNRGYEQYF. The CDR3 nucleotides are TGTGCCAGCAGCCAAGATCGTAACAGGGGCTACGAGCAGTACTTC.

V is TRBV21-1 and J is TRBJ1-1. TRBV21-1 is recorded as a pseudogene. This CDR3 spans 14 amino acids. As DNA, the CDR3 is TGTGCCAGCAGCCATACCGGGGGGAACACTGAAGCTTTCTTT. It is translated as CASSHTGGNTEAFF.

The chain uses TRBV27 and TRBJ2-7; 7 bases line up with TRBD1. V dropped 8 bases and J dropped 4; count of bases not matched to a gene: 8. CDR1 and CDR2 from the germline V gene are MNHEY and SMNVEV (reference sequence). CDR3 length: 13 residues. The CDR3 sequence: CASGRQGGYEQYF. CDR3 bases: TGTGCCAGCGGCCGACAGGGTGGATACGAGCAGTACTTC.

The rearrangement uses TRBV6-6 and TRBJ1-2, with 7 nucleotides matching TRBD1. Trimming removed 4 bases from V and 8 bases from J; junction bases left unmatched: 10. CDR1 and CDR2 from the germline V gene are MNHNY and SVGAGI (reference sequence). The CDR3 runs 14 residues. DNA for the CDR3: TGTGCCAGCAGTTCGGAAACAGGGGCCTGGGGCTACACCTTC. Translated, it gives CASSSETGAWGYTF.

This chain joins TRBV9 and TRBJ2-7; 10 bases line up with TRBD2. Per germline, CDR1 SGDLS and CDR2 YYNGEE. V shed 3 bases and J 0 bases; nucleotides not matched to a gene: 3. This CDR3 has 15 residues. The CDR3 reads CASSEGLARSYEQYF. The CDR3, as DNA: TGTGCCAGCAGCGAGGGACTAGCGCGCTCCTACGAGCAGTACTTC.

The V gene is TRBV6-2 or TRBV6-3, the J gene TRBJ2-3, with TRBD2 identical over 14 bases. V shed 2 bases and J 5 bases; nucleotides not matched to a gene: 6. The CDR3 is 17 amino acids. Germline values: CDR1 MNHEY, CDR2 SVGEGT. The DNA for the CDR3 is TGTGCCAGCAGTTACCGACTAGCGGGGGGGCCAGGAGATACGCAGTATTTT. This sequence encodes CASSYRLAGGPGDTQYF.

The CDR3 reads CASSLFIGGSSYNSPLHF. The CDR3 nucleotides read TGTGCCAGCAGCTTATTTATTGGGGGAAGCTCCTATAATTCACCCCTCCACTTT. This chain uses TRBV7-2 with TRBJ1-6, with TRBD1 as a possible D gene (5 bases). The germline CDR1 and CDR2 sequences are SGHTA and FQGNSA. The length of the CDR3 is 18 residues. Trimming pared 2 bases from V and 0 bases from J, leaving 14 bases between.

The rearrangement joins TRBV18 to TRBJ2-3; TRBD2 aligns across 9 bases. From germline, CDR1 is KGHSH and CDR2 LQKENI. V gave up 2 bases and J gave up 1 base; unmatched junction bases: 4. This CDR3 is built from 16 residues. CDR3 sequence: CASSPMASGGTDTQYF. CDR3 sequence (DNA): TGTGCCAGCTCACCAATGGCTAGCGGGGGCACAGATACGCAGTATTTT.

The J gene is TRBJ2-2, the V gene TRBV3-1 (or the pseudogene TRBV3-2); D is tentatively TRBD1 or TRBD2 (5 bases each). This CDR3 comprises 15 residues. The germline V gene has CDR1 LGHDT and CDR2 YNNKEL (reference sequence). Trimming took 0 bases from V and 7 from J, leaving 12 bases between them. The CDR3 region is CASSQDLRGGGELFF. The DNA of the CDR3 is TGTGCCAGCAGCCAAGATTTGAGGGGTGGCGGGGAGCTGTTTTTT.

This sequence joins TRBV30 and TRBJ1-1, with D hard to call. V lost 0 bases to trimming and J lost 0 bases, with 5 bases between them. The germline CDR1 and CDR2 sequences are GTSNPN and SVGIG (reference sequence). The CDR3 loop spans 13 amino acids. CDR3 in DNA: TGTGCCTGGAGTGTACTTATGAACACTGAAGCTTTCTTT. Translating gives CAWSVLMNTEAFF.

The chain combines TRBV19 with TRBJ1-5; no clear D. V lost 3 bases and J lost 15, with 12 bases in between. The CDR3 contains 11 residues. The germline V gene encodes CDR1 LNHDA and CDR2 SQIVND (reference sequence). The CDR3 here is CASSIPPRWHF. Written as DNA, the CDR3 is TGTGCCAGTAGTATTCCCCCCCGTTGGCATTTT.

V gene TRBV6-5 combines with J gene TRBJ1-2; no clear D. Germline CDR1 and CDR2: MNHEY and SVGAGI. The CDR3 runs 15 residues. With 6 bases removed from V and 2 bases from J, the gap between germline ends came to 16 bases. This chain's CDR3 is CASRSTYGANYGYTF. The CDR3, as DNA: TGTGCCAGCAGATCAACTTATGGTGCCAACTATGGCTACACCTTC.

The rearrangement uses TRBV5-1 and TRBJ1-1, with D maybe TRBD1 (6 bases). Germline lookup yields CDR1 SGHRS and CDR2 YFSETQ. The CDR3 spans 16 residues. The ends were cut back, 0 bases at V and 7 bases at J, with 19 bases in the middle. The CDR3: CASSLGAYRDGHEAFF. The CDR3 DNA is TGCGCCAGCAGCTTGGGGGCCTACAGGGATGGCCATGAAGCTTTCTTT.

The chain is built from TRBV2 and TRBJ2-5; 12 bases are a match to TRBD2. This CDR3 has 14 residues. The V gene end was trimmed by 7 bases and the J gene end by 3 bases; junction bases not matched to a gene: 3. CDR1 is SNHLY and CDR2 is FYNNEI in the germline V gene. The CDR3 is CASTRTSGEETQYF. In nucleotides, the CDR3 is TGTGCCAGCACGCGGACTAGCGGGGAAGAGACCCAGTACTTC.

The chain uses TRBV7-9 and TRBJ2-1, with D perhaps matching TRBD1 or TRBD2 (5 bases each). The ends were cut back, 8 bases at V and 9 bases at J, with 17 bases in the middle. CDR1 is SEHNR, CDR2 FQNEAQ, per germline (reference sequence). This CDR3 has 13 residues. In nucleotides, the CDR3 is TGTGCCAGCGAGTTGCTGGATGGGGGTGAGCAGTTCTTC. Protein product: CASELLDGGEQFF. Combining the CDR3 with reference TRBV7-9 and TRBJ2-1 gives the whole variable domain DTGVSQNPRHKITKRGQNVTFRCDPISEHNRLYWYRQTLGQGPEFLTYFQNEAQLEKSRLLSDRFSAERPKGSFSTLEIQRTEQGDSAMYLCASELLDGGEQFFGPGTRLTVL.

V and J are TRBV5-5 and TRBJ1-6, with D possibly TRBD1 on 6 matching bases. Germline CDR1 is SGHKS and CDR2 is YYEKEE (reference sequence). Trimming pared 0 bases from V and 11 bases from J, leaving 12 bases between. The CDR3 consists of 14 residues. The CDR3 nucleotides are TGTGCCAGCAGCTTGGCCCAACAGGGTACACCCCTCCACTTT. This codes for CASSLAQQGTPLHF.

The chain is built from TRBV29-1 and TRBJ2-7; 7 positions agree with TRBD1. The germline V gene encodes CDR1 SQVTM and CDR2 ANQGSEA. The V and J ends lost 3 bases and 1 base, in that order; junction bases with no gene match: 3. CDR3 size: 13 residues. The DNA of the CDR3 is TGCAGCGTTGAGGGGGACAGTTCCTACGAGCAGTACTTC. It yields the protein CSVEGDSSYEQYF.

This CDR3 reads CASSYSSGTGGLNYNSPLHF. The CDR3 DNA is TGTGCCAGCAGTTACTCGAGCGGGACAGGGGGTTTGAACTATAATTCACCCCTCCACTTT. The chain uses TRBV6-2 or TRBV6-3 and TRBJ1-6, with TRBD1 matching 11 bases. Germline V gives CDR1 MNHEY, CDR2 SVGEGT. The V gene end was trimmed by 0 bases and the J gene end by 3 bases; junction bases not matched to a gene: 10. The CDR3 consists of 20 residues.

The table lists this clone with a count of one. The chain uses TRBV18 and TRBJ1-1; D gene unclear. The germline CDR1 and CDR2 sequences are KGHSH and LQKENI. This CDR3 spans 15 amino acids. Between the trimmed V and J ends, which lost 3 bases and 0 bases, there was a span of 11 bases. CDR3 in amino acids: CASSPDQILNTEAFF. As DNA, the CDR3 is TGTGCCAGCTCACCGGACCAAATTTTGAACACTGAAGCTTTCTTT.

The V gene is TRBV10-3, the J gene TRBJ1-1; no reliable D call. The V gene's germline CDR1 is ENHRY and CDR2 SYGVKD. The CDR3 has 13 amino acids. Trimming removed 10 bases from V and 1 base from J, with 13 bases in between. In nucleotides, the CDR3 is TGTGCCACCGGAGAGTCGGCGAACACTGAAGCTTTCTTT. Translated: CATGESANTEAFF.

The V call is TRBV27, the J call TRBJ1-1; no firm D call. Trimming stripped 2 bases from V and 3 bases from J, with 10 bases between. This CDR3 comprises 14 residues. Germline V gene data show CDR1 as MNHEY and CDR2 as SMNVEV (reference sequence). The CDR3, as DNA: TGTGCCAGCAGTTTAAGCCTAGAGGACACTGAAGCTTTCTTT. Amino acids: CASSLSLEDTEAFF.

The V gene is TRBV5-1, the J gene TRBJ2-4; no firm D call. V gave up 4 bases and J gave up 2 bases, with 13 bases separating them. This CDR3 comprises 15 residues. CDR1 and CDR2 (germline): SGHRS, YFSETQ. CDR3 in amino acids: CASSTVLDSKNIQYF. The CDR3, as DNA: TGCGCCAGCAGCACTGTTCTTGATTCCAAAAACATTCAGTACTTC.

This chain links TRBV7-2 with TRBJ2-2, with D perhaps matching TRBD2 (6 bases). V was shortened by 5 bases and J by 8 bases, with 24 bases between the two germline ends. Germline CDR1 reads SGHTA; CDR2 reads FQGNSA. The CDR3 is 17 amino acids. Here the CDR3 reads CASSPFTAGLSQGELFF. The CDR3 coding sequence is TGTGCCAGCAGCCCCTTCACAGCGGGTCTCTCCCAAGGGGAGCTGTTTTTT.

The rearrangement joins TRBV7-9 to TRBJ2-5; no firm D call. The CDR3 totals 14 residues. Germline CDR1 is SEHNR and CDR2 is FQNEAQ (reference sequence). Trimming cost V 2 bases and J 1 base, with 8 bases left between them. CDR3 bases: TGTGCCAGCAGCTTAAGCCAGGCCCAAGAGACCCAGTACTTC. Translation: CASSLSQAQETQYF.

The chain has TRBV7-2 and TRBJ2-1; TRBD2 matches 8 bases. J was trimmed by 0 bases and V by 0 bases; bases with no gene match: 1. CDR1 SGHTA and CDR2 FQGNSA come from the germline V gene. This CDR3 region has 16 residues. CDR3 sequence: CASSLAGTSSYNEQFF. DNA for the CDR3: TGTGCCAGCAGCTTAGCAGGGACTAGCTCCTACAATGAGCAGTTCTTC.